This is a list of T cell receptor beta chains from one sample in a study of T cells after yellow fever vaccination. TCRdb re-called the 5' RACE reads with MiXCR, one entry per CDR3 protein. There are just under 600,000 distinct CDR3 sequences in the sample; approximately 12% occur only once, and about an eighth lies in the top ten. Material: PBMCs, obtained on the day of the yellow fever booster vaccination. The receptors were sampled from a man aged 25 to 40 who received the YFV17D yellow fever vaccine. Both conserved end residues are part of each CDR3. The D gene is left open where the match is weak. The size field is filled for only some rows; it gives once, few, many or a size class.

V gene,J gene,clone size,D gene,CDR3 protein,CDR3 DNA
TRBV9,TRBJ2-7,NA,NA,CASSVSSRGSEQYF,TGTGCCAGCAGCGTATCTTCTAGAGGTTCCGAGCAGTACTTC
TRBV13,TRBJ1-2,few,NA,CASSLSGTAGYTF,TGTGCCAGCAGCTTATCAGGGACGGCCGGCTACACCTTC
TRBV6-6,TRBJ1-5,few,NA,CAEGQGANQPQHF,TGTGCCGAGGGGCAGGGAGCTAATCAGCCCCAGCATTTT
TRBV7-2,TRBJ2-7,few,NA,CASSSHSYEQYF,TGTGCCAGCAGCTCTCACTCCTACGAGCAGTACTTC
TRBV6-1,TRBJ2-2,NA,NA,CASSPGNLMTGELFF,TGTGCCAGCAGTCCGGGGAATCTAATGACCGGGGAGCTGTTTTTT
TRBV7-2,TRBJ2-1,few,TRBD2,CASRRGGGGYNEQFF,TGTGCCAGCCGGCGGGGAGGCGGGGGCTACAATGAGCAGTTCTTC
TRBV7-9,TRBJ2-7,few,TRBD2,CASSPPDPGLAAYEQYF,TGTGCCAGCAGCCCGCCCGACCCGGGACTAGCTGCCTACGAGCAGTACTTC
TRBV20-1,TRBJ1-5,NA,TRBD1,CSATKTGYAQPQHF,TGCAGTGCTACCAAGACAGGGTATGCGCAGCCCCAGCATTTT
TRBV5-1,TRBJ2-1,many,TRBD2,CASSLGLAGLSSYNEQFF,TGCGCCAGCAGCTTGGGACTAGCGGGCCTTAGCTCCTACAATGAGCAGTTCTTC
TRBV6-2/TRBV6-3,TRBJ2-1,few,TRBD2,CASSYLAGGFDEQFF,TGTGCCAGCAGTTATTTGGCGGGAGGGTTCGATGAGCAGTTCTTC
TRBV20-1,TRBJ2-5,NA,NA,CSAIDIRSETQYF,TGCAGTGCTATAGATATCCGGTCGGAGACCCAGTACTTC
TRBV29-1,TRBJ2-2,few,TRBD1,CSIWTGTNTGELFF,TGCAGCATCTGGACAGGAACGAACACCGGGGAGCTGTTTTTT
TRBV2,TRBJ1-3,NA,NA,CAFSLSPHPGRSGNTIYF,TGTGCCTTCAGTTTATCCCCTCACCCGGGGCGCTCTGGAAACACCATATATTTT
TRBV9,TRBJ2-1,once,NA,CASSVDSRHHEQFF,TGTGCCAGCAGCGTAGATTCGCGACACCATGAGCAGTTCTTC
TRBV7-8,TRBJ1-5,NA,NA,CASSLEVRVVSNQPQHF,TGTGCCAGCAGCTTAGAAGTCCGGGTTGTGAGCAATCAGCCCCAGCATTTT
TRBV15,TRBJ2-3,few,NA,CATSRRDGRTDTQYF,TGTGCCACCAGCAGACGGGACGGCCGCACAGATACGCAGTATTTT
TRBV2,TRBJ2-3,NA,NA,CAARRTSTDTQYF,TGTGCAGCTAGGAGGACATCCACAGATACGCAGTATTTT
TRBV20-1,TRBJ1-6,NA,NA,CSAVVRDWYNSPLHF,TGCAGTGCTGTGGTTCGAGATTGGTATAATTCACCCCTCCACTTT
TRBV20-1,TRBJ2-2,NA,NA,CSANFRAGSTGELFF,TGCAGTGCCAACTTTAGGGCAGGGTCCACCGGGGAGCTGTTTTTT
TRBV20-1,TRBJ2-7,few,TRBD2,CSAPRRVGTSGSMISYEQYF,TGCAGTGCCCCGAGGCGAGTCGGGACTAGCGGGAGCATGATCTCCTACGAGCAGTACTTC
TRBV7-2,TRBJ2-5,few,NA,CASSLPQGYQETQYF,TGTGCCAGCAGCTTACCCCAGGGATACCAAGAGACCCAGTACTTC
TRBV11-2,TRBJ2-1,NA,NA,CASSLGWVGERWSGEQFF,TGTGCCAGCAGCTTAGGTTGGGTTGGGGAGCGGTGGAGCGGGGAGCAGTTCTTC